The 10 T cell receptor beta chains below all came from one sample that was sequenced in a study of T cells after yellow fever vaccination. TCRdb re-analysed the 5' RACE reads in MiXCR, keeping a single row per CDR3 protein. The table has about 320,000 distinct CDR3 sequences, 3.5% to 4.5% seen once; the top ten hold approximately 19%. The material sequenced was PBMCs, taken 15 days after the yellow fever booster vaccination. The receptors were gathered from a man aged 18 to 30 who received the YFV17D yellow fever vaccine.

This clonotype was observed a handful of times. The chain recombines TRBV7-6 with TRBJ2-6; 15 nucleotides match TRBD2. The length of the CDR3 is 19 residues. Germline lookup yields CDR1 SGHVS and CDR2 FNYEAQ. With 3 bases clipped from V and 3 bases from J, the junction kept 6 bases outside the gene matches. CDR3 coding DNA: TGTGCCAGCAGCTTGAGGACTAGCGGGGGGGCTGGTGGGGCCAACGTCCTGACTTTC. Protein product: CASSLRTSGGAGGANVLTF.

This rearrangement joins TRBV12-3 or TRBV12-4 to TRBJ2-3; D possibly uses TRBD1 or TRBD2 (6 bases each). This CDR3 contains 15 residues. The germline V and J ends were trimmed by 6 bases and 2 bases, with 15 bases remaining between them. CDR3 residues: CASSPLRGDTDTQYF. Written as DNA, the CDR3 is TGTGCCAGCAGCCCCCTGAGGGGGGACACAGATACGCAGTATTTT.

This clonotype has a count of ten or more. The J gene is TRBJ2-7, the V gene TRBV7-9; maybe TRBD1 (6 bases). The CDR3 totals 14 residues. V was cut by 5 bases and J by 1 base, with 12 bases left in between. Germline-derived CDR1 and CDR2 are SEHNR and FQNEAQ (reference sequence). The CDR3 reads CASSPPGTSYEQYF. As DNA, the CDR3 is TGTGCCAGCAGCCCTCCCGGGACATCCTACGAGCAGTACTTC.

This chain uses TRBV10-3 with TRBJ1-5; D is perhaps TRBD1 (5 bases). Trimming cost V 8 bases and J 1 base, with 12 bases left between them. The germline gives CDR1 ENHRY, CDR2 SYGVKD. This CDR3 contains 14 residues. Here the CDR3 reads CAISARGSNQPQHF. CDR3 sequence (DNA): TGTGCCATCTCGGCGAGGGGAAGCAATCAGCCCCAGCATTTT.

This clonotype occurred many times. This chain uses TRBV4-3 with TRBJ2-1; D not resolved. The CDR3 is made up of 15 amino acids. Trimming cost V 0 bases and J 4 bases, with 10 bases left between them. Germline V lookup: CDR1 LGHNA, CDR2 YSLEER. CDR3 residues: CASSQDSWRYNEQFF. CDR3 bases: TGCGCCAGCAGCCAAGATTCGTGGCGGTACAATGAGCAGTTCTTC.

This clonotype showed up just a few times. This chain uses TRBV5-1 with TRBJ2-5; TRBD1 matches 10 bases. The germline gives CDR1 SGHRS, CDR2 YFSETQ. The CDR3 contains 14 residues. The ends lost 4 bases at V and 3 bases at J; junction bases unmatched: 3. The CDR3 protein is CASSAGTGEETQYF. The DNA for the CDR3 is TGCGCCAGCAGCGCCGGGACAGGGGAAGAGACCCAGTACTTC. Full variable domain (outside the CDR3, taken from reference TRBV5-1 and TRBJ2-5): KAGVTQTPRYLIKTRGQQVTLSCSPISGHRSVSWYQQTPGQGLQFLFEYFSETQRNKGNFPGRFSGRQFSNSRSEMNVSTLELGDSALYLCASSAGTGEETQYFGPGTRLLVL.

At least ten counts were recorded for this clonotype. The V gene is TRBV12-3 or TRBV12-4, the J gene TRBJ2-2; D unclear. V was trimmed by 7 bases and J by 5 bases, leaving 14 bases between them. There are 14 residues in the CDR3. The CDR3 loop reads CASIGRQRTGELFF. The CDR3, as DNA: TGTGCCAGCATCGGACGTCAAAGGACCGGGGAGCTGTTTTTT.

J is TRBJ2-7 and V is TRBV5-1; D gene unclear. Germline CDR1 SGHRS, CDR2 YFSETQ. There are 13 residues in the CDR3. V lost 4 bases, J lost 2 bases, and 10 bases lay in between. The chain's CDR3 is CASSPDTAYEQYF. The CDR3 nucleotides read TGCGCCAGCAGCCCTGACACAGCCTACGAGCAGTACTTC. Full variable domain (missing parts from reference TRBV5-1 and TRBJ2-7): KAGVTQTPRYLIKTRGQQVTLSCSPISGHRSVSWYQQTPGQGLQFLFEYFSETQRNKGNFPGRFSGRQFSNSRSEMNVSTLELGDSALYLCASSPDTAYEQYFGPGTRLTVT.

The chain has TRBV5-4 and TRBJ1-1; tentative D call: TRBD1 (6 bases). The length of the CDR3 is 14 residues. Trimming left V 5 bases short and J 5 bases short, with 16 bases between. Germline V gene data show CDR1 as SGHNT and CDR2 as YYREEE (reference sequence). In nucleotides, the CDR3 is TGTGCCAGCAGAAGTACAGGGAGGGGGACTGAAGCTTTCTTT. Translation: CASRSTGRGTEAFF.

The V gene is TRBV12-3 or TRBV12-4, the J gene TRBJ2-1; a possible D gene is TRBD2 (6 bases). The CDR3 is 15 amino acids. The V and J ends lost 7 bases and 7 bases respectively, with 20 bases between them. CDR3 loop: CASKARGAAGNEQFF. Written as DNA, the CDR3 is TGTGCCAGCAAAGCGAGAGGGGCGGCGGGAAATGAGCAGTTCTTC.